The T cell receptor beta chain under discussion was sequenced for a study of T cell responses to AZD1222 COVID-19 vaccine. Regarding the study as a whole: The study found Spike-specific TCR breadth and depth rose after two AZD1222 doses. Nearly half of spike-specific TCRs reportedly target variant regions that are unmutated in the B.1.351 and B.1.1.7 variants. Among those given AZD1222, only five to seven were seropositive at baseline. Females outnumbered males among donors, who were mostly white British; clonal diversity was possibly underestimated.

The assay was immunoSEQ multiplex PCR, and TCRdb's table has in-frame clones only and misses some. The table records 180,000 or so clones, 85% to 90% of them present only once. Comment on this clone: What it binds is not known.

The starting material was peripheral blood, obtained on day 0 of AZD1222 vaccination. The source is an adult in good health.

The CDR3: CASSYSKTVNTEAFF. The CDR3 DNA sequence: TGTGCCAGCAGTTACTCGAAAACGGTGAACACTGAAGCTTTCTTT. V gene TRBV6-5 combines with J gene TRBJ1-1; D is unresolved. The germline V and J ends were trimmed by 0 bases and 0 bases, with 8 bases remaining between them. CDR3 length equals 15 residues. CDR1 MNHEY and CDR2 SVGAGI come from the germline V gene.